This T cell receptor beta chain was found in a study of blood T cell repertoires in COVID-19. Study at large: From T cells, B-cell-depleted T cells, or PBMCs came the material, which was cDNA or gDNA.

TCRdb's copy holds only in-frame clones and misses some; the assay was immunoSEQ multiplex PCR. The top ten hold over 0.9% of the sample, which has 300,000 to 500,000 clones, roughly 90% seen once. Participant reports of clinical history set cohort assignment. The CDR3 contains 13 residues. Between the trimmed V and J ends, which lost 1 base and 6 bases, there was a span of 8 bases. The germline V gene has CDR1 SGHRS and CDR2 YFSETQ. This chain joins TRBV5-1 and TRBJ2-1; TRBD1 might be the D (6 bases). The sequenced material came from PBMCs or T cells enriched from blood (not recorded which). The receptor was isolated from a woman between 25 and 40 years old with acute COVID-19. DNA of the CDR3: TGCGCCAGCAGCTTGTCCAGGGGCAATGAGCAGTTCTTC. This codes for CASSLSRGNEQFF.